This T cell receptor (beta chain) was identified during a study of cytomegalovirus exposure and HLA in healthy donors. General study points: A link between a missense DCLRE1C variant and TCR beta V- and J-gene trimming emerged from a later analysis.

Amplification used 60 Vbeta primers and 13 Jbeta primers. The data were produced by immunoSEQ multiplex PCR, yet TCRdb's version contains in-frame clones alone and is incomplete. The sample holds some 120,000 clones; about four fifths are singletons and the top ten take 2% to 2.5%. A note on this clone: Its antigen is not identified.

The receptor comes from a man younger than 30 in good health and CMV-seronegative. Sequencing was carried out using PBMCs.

In DNA, the CDR3 is TGTGCCAGCAGTCCCGACAGCCCGAATTCACCCCTCCACTTT. This codes for CASSPDSPNSPLHF. This rearrangement joins TRBV6-6 to TRBJ1-6, with D perhaps TRBD1 (5 bases). Germline V gene sequence: CDR1 MNHNY, CDR2 SVGAGI (reference sequence). The CDR3 has 14 amino acids. The V gene lost 5 bases and the J gene lost 7 bases, with 12 bases spanning the gap.